These 2 T cell receptor beta chains share one sample of origin, sequenced in a study of blood T cells in healthy people across ages. The second PCR ran 7 to 11 cycles with a sample-barcoded 5' primer and J-beta primers. TCRdb re-called the 5' RACE reads through MiXCR, storing one row per CDR3 protein. The repertoire holds about 1.1 million distinct CDR3 sequences, with 35% to 40% as singletons. The sequencing sample was made of blood. Every receptor here comes from a man in his late teens or twenties in good health.

In this sample, this clonotype turned up once. The chain couples TRBV7-9 to TRBJ1-4; D perhaps matches TRBD1 (5 bases). Germline loops: CDR1 SEHNR, CDR2 FQNEAQ (reference sequence). CDR3 length equals 15 residues. The V end lost 10 bases, the J end lost 5 bases, and 20 bases lay between the germline ends. CDR3 sequence: CATPPMGQINEKLFF. The DNA for the CDR3 is TGTGCCACCCCACCCATGGGGCAGATAAATGAAAAACTGTTTTTT.

The chain uses TRBV10-3 and TRBJ1-4; D not resolved. V lost 4 bases and J 7 bases, leaving 10 bases between the germline ends. The V gene's germline CDR1 is ENHRY and CDR2 SYGVKD. This CDR3 has 13 residues. CDR3: CAISGQNSEKLFF. In DNA, the CDR3 is TGTGCCATCAGTGGGCAAAACAGTGAAAAACTGTTTTTT.